Sequencing of this TCR beta chain was carried out in a study of T cells in Graves' hyperthyroidism and ophthalmopathy. Notes on the study in general: With a median lead of about 6.9 months before onset, the model predicted ophthalmopathy.

As concerns this clonotype: No antigen is known for it.

RNA transcripts served as the template for amplifying TCR beta CDR3 regions. HTBI primers were the set used in a first-round RT-PCR of the TCR CDR3. TCRdb passed the multiplex PCR reads through MiXCR, listing each CDR3 protein once. The sample lists fewer than 750,000 distinct CDR3 sequences, around 42% seen once, with approximately 8.4% in the top ten. The CDR3 is 13 residues long. V was pared by 4 bases and J by 7 bases, with 11 bases between. Germline V gene sequence: CDR1 SNHLY, CDR2 FYNNEI. The J gene is TRBJ1-5, the V gene TRBV2, with D perhaps TRBD1 (5 bases). The sequenced sample was peripheral blood or thyroid tissue (not recorded which). The clonotype comes from a woman aged 18-29 years with Graves' hyperthyroidism. The CDR3 reads CASSVRGVQPQHF. The CDR3 nucleotides read TGTGCCAGCAGTGTAAGGGGTGTCCAGCCCCAGCATTTT. Together with reference TRBV2 and TRBJ1-5, the CDR3 gives the full variable domain: EPEVTQTPSHQVTQMGQEVILRCVPISNHLYFYWYRQILGQKVEFLVSFYNNEISEKSEIFDDQFSVERPDGSNFTLKIRSTKLEDSAMYFCASSVRGVQPQHFGDGTRLSIL.